This T cell receptor (beta chain) was recorded in a study of blood T cell repertoires in COVID-19. V was pared by 4 bases and J by 4 bases, with 6 bases of the junction left unmatched. The CDR3 has 14 amino acids. Germline V lookup: CDR1 SGHNT, CDR2 YYREEE (reference sequence). TCRdb's copy holds only in-frame clones and misses some; the assay was immunoSEQ multiplex PCR. The profile shows approximately 460,000 clones, approximately 92% of them singletons. The source is a man between 18 and 35 years old with COVID-19, enrolled during active disease. The chain recombines TRBV5-4 with TRBJ2-5; 8 positions match TRBD1. Sequencing used peripheral blood. The CDR3 loop is CASSPGQGRETQYF. In nucleotides, the CDR3 is TGTGCCAGCAGCCCAGGACAGGGACGAGAGACCCAGTACTTC.